Below are 31 T cell receptor beta chains sequenced from a single sample in a study of blood T cells in healthy people across ages. A sample-barcoded 5' primer and a J-beta primer mix were used in a second PCR of about 7 to 12 cycles. Via MiXCR, TCRdb re-called the 5' RACE reads, giving one row per CDR3 protein. This table holds under 2,000,000 distinct CDR3 sequences, around half found once. Input material: blood. These receptors were obtained from a woman between 40 and 50 years old in good health.

This clonotype turned up a few times. This chain uses TRBV7-9 with TRBJ2-1; D could derive from TRBD1 or TRBD2 (6 bases each). CDR3 length equals 15 residues. Trimming removed 5 bases at V and 9 bases at J, with 20 bases between. CDR1 is SEHNR and CDR2 is FQNEAQ in the germline V gene (reference sequence). CDR3 sequence (DNA): TGTGCCAGCAGCCACAGGGCTCACAGTAGCGGTGAGCAGTTCTTC. This sequence encodes CASSHRAHSSGEQFF.

A few counts support this clonotype. This rearrangement joins TRBV14 to TRBJ1-2, with no clear D. V was shortened by 5 bases and J by 5 bases, with 15 bases between the two germline ends. CDR1 is SGHDN, CDR2 FVKESK, per germline. CDR3 size: 14 residues. CDR3 loop: CASSSSEAFYGYTF. CDR3 in DNA: TGTGCCAGCAGCTCCAGCGAGGCTTTTTATGGCTACACCTTC.

Worth noting for this clonotype: One junction end disagrees with the germline gene, perhaps due to a read error. The J gene is TRBJ2-1, the V gene TRBV6-2 or TRBV6-3; 8 bases map to TRBD1. CDR1 MNHEY and CDR2 SVGEGT come from the germline V gene. The CDR3 contains 17 residues. This CDR3 reads CASSYSPGTGSNNEQFF. The CDR3 region has the DNA TGTGCCAGCAGTTATTCCCCCGGGACAGGCTCCAACAATGAGCAGTTCTTC.

The rearrangement uses TRBV9 and TRBJ2-3; a possible D gene is TRBD2 (5 bases). The V end was cut by 1 base, the J end by 5 bases, with 11 bases between. CDR1 is SGDLS and CDR2 is YYNGEE in the germline V gene. This CDR3 region has 14 residues. CDR3 in DNA: TGTGCCAGCAGCGTATCATGGGGAGAAGATACGCAGTATTTT. The encoded protein is CASSVSWGEDTQYF.

This clonotype was found a few times. The chain is built from TRBV9 and TRBJ2-3; no reliable D call. The length of the CDR3 is 14 residues. Germline CDR1 is SGDLS and CDR2 is YYNGEE. V lost 0 bases, J lost 0 bases, and 5 bases lay in between. The CDR3 sequence: CASSVALSTDTQYF. CDR3 DNA: TGTGCCAGCAGCGTAGCTTTAAGCACAGATACGCAGTATTTT.

This clonotype was seen a handful of times. The V call is TRBV5-1, the J call TRBJ2-1; no clear D gene. Per germline, CDR1 SGHRS and CDR2 YFSETQ. V was shortened by 4 bases and J by 10 bases, with 9 bases between the two germline ends. This CDR3 region has 11 residues. This CDR3 reads CASSPAREQFF. In DNA form, the CDR3 reads TGCGCCAGCAGCCCGGCCAGGGAGCAGTTCTTC.

This rearrangement joins TRBV6-2 or TRBV6-3 to TRBJ2-5, with 8 nucleotides matching TRBD2. The V gene's germline CDR1 is MNHEY and CDR2 SVGEGT. Trimming removed 3 bases from V and 5 bases from J; junction bases left unmatched: 5. CDR3 size: 14 residues. The chain's CDR3 is CASSYLRGEETQYF. In DNA, the CDR3 is TGTGCCAGCAGTTATCTGCGGGGGGAGGAGACCCAGTACTTC.

The chain employs TRBV9 and TRBJ2-2, with 12 bases aligning to TRBD2. J gave up 5 bases and V 4 bases, and 3 bases lay outside the gene matches. CDR3 length: 15 amino acids. Germline lookup yields CDR1 SGDLS and CDR2 YYNGEE. For the CDR3, the DNA is TGTGCCAGCAGCACACTAGCGGGGGGAACCGGGGAGCTGTTTTTT. Residues: CASSTLAGGTGELFF.

J is TRBJ2-7 and V is TRBV4-3; D gene ambiguous. The CDR3 covers 15 residues. Germline V gives CDR1 LGHNA, CDR2 YSLEER. Trimming shortened V by 0 bases and J by 0 bases, and 9 bases separated the two germline ends. For the CDR3, the DNA is TGCGCCAGCAGCCAAGAGCTTGGGATCTCCTACGAGCAGTACTTC. Its protein product is CASSQELGISYEQYF.

This clonotype was seen just once. This chain uses TRBV12-3 or TRBV12-4 with TRBJ2-2; TRBD2 aligns across 8 bases. J was trimmed by 4 bases and V by 5 bases; bases with no gene match: 9. There are 16 residues in the CDR3. As DNA, the CDR3 is TGTGCCAGCAGTGATCTCGGGGGGGCCGTCACCGGGGAGCTGTTTTTT. Protein: CASSDLGGAVTGELFF.

The chain carries TRBV6-5 and TRBJ2-1, with D perhaps TRBD1 (6 bases). V lost 4 bases, J lost 5 bases, and 12 bases lay in between. Germline V gene lookup returns CDR1 MNHEY and CDR2 SVGAGI. There are 14 residues in the CDR3. The CDR3 region has the DNA TGTGCCAGCAGTTTATACAGGGCAAACAATGAGCAGTTCTTC. It codes for CASSLYRANNEQFF.

This rearrangement joins TRBV10-3 to TRBJ2-1; 11 bases are shared with TRBD2. The CDR3 extends over 16 amino acids. The germline V gene encodes CDR1 ENHRY and CDR2 SYGVKD. J was trimmed by 5 bases and V by 1 base; bases with no gene match: 4. As DNA, the CDR3 is TGTGCCATCAGTGAGTTTAGCGGGGGGGCCGACAATGAGCAGTTCTTC. Protein: CAISEFSGGADNEQFF.

The DNA of the CDR3 is TGTGCCAGTCTAAGGGGGCTGTATGAGACCCAGTACTTC. Encoded protein: CASLRGLYETQYF. The chain recombines TRBV2 with TRBJ2-7, with TRBD1 matching over 7 bases. The J call may be mistaken, given a closer DNA end match to TRBJ2-5. This CDR3 contains 13 residues. Germline lookup yields CDR1 SNHLY and CDR2 FYNNEI.

This clonotype appeared a single time. This rearrangement joins TRBV6-5 to TRBJ2-7, with D unresolved. Germline CDR1 is MNHEY and CDR2 is SVGAGI. The CDR3 runs 13 residues. Trimming removed 9 bases from V and 5 bases from J, with 17 bases in between. Here the CDR3 reads CASSSSPFDEQYF. CDR3 DNA sequence: TGTGCCAGTTCTTCAAGTCCCTTCGACGAGCAGTACTTC.

The chain couples TRBV20-1 to TRBJ2-4; the D call may be TRBD1 or TRBD2 (6 bases each). Trimming removed 3 bases at V and 13 bases at J, with 28 bases between. This CDR3 has 16 amino acids. Germline loops: CDR1 DFQATT, CDR2 SNEGSKA (reference sequence). The CDR3 sequence is CSASWLDRRGVGVQYF. The CDR3 DNA sequence: TGCAGTGCTAGTTGGTTGGATCGTAGGGGGGTAGGGGTGCAGTACTTC.

The genes are TRBV27 and TRBJ1-2; D unclear. CDR1 is MNHEY, CDR2 SMNVEV, per germline (reference sequence). The CDR3 is 12 residues long. The V end lost 6 bases, the J end lost 0 bases, and 5 bases lay between the germline ends. CDR3 protein: CASRGPNYGYTF. CDR3 coding DNA: TGTGCCAGCAGGGGCCCTAACTATGGCTACACCTTC.

J is TRBJ1-2 and V is TRBV7-2; unclear D gene. Trimming shortened V by 2 bases and J by 7 bases, and 11 bases separated the two germline ends. This CDR3 has 13 amino acids. Germline-derived CDR1 and CDR2 are SGHTA and FQGNSA. CDR3: CASSLTQEGGYTF. CDR3 in DNA: TGTGCCAGCAGCTTAACGCAGGAAGGTGGCTACACCTTC.

The chain combines TRBV10-3 with TRBJ2-2; D remains unclear. This CDR3 contains 14 residues. Germline assignment: CDR1 ENHRY and CDR2 SYGVKD. V was trimmed by 8 bases and J by 0 bases, leaving 10 bases between them. CDR3 sequence (DNA): TGTGCCATCGTGGCCTCCGCGAACACCGGGGAGCTGTTTTTT. Residues: CAIVASANTGELFF.

The chain recombines TRBV7-9 with TRBJ1-2; D not certain. Per the germline V gene, CDR1 is SEHNR and CDR2 is FQNEAQ (reference sequence). Trimming took 1 base from V and 2 from J, leaving 11 bases between them. The CDR3 has 15 amino acids. The CDR3 DNA reads as TGTGCCAGCAGCTTAGACCATTCCGTCAACTATGGCTACACCTTC. This encodes CASSLDHSVNYGYTF.

This chain uses TRBV18 with TRBJ2-3, with D perhaps TRBD2 (6 bases). V was clipped by 4 bases and J by 0 bases, with 14 bases between them. Germline CDR1 is KGHSH and CDR2 is LQKENI. This CDR3 has 16 amino acids. CDR3 region: CASSQAGRTSTDTQYF. In DNA, the CDR3 is TGTGCCAGCTCACAAGCGGGTCGAACTAGCACAGATACGCAGTATTTT.

The CDR3 bases are TGTGCCAGCAGCTCCAACGAATGGCCGGGACTAGAGACCCAGTACTTC. Protein sequence: CASSSNEWPGLETQYF. The J gene is TRBJ2-5, the V gene TRBV3-1; TRBD2 is a possible D gene (6 bases). V shed 5 bases and J shed 4 bases, with 20 bases lying between them. The CDR3 sequence is 16 residues long. Germline V lookup: CDR1 LGHDT, CDR2 YNNKEL (reference sequence).

This clonotype was seen once. V and J are TRBV29-1 and TRBJ2-1, with D tentatively TRBD2 (7 bases). This CDR3 comprises 14 residues. CDR1 SQVTM and CDR2 ANQGSEA come from the germline V gene. V lost 5 bases to trimming and J lost 3 bases, with 14 bases between them. The CDR3 loop reads CSVIGGGGYNEQFF. The DNA for the CDR3 is TGCAGCGTTATAGGAGGGGGGGGCTACAATGAGCAGTTCTTC.

The chain combines TRBV23-1 with TRBJ2-4; 7 nucleotides match TRBD2. TRBV23-1 is annotated as an ORF whose role is uncertain. This CDR3 region has 14 residues. With V trimmed by 7 bases and J by 13 bases, 16 bases remained unmatched. DNA for the CDR3: TGCGCCAGCATATTCCGGGAGGCTTCGGGTGAGCAGTACTTC. It encodes CASIFREASGEQYF.

At least ten counts were recorded for this clonotype. The junction departs from the called germline gene at one end, perhaps through a read error. The chain employs TRBV4-3 and TRBJ2-5; D is possibly TRBD2 (5 bases). The germline V gene has CDR1 LGHNA and CDR2 YSLEER. This CDR3 has 14 amino acids. DNA for the CDR3: TGTGCCAGCAGCCAAGACCGGGGCCAAGAGACCCAGTACTTC. Translating it yields CASSQDRGQETQYF.

Notes on this clonotype: A read error may explain this, as a much larger clone is one base away. The gene calls are TRBV28 and TRBJ2-5; D gene ambiguous. The DNA end lines up better with TRBJ2-7; the J call may be wrong. The CDR3 has 15 residues. Germline V gene lookup returns CDR1 MDHEN and CDR2 SYDVKM. The CDR3 nucleotides read TGTGCCAGCAGTCCGAATGGCGCAGCAGTCGACGAGCAGTACTTC. It codes for CASSPNGAAVDEQYF.

The V and J genes are TRBV12-3 or TRBV12-4 and TRBJ1-2; D gene uncertain. The CDR3 has 14 residues. V was clipped by 3 bases and J by 8 bases, with 16 bases between them. The CDR3 bases are TGTGCCAGCAGTTTTAGTGCTATCTATAGAGGCTACACCTTC. It is translated as CASSFSAIYRGYTF.

The chain carries TRBV20-1 and TRBJ2-1; 9 bases map to TRBD2. CDR1 and CDR2 (germline): DFQATT, SNEGSKA (reference sequence). V shed 5 bases and J 3 bases; nucleotides not matched to a gene: 5. CDR3 length equals 14 residues. This chain's CDR3 is CSAGLATLYNEQFF. The CDR3 DNA is TGCAGTGCTGGACTAGCGACCCTCTACAATGAGCAGTTCTTC.

This clonotype came up a few times. V and J are TRBV7-2 and TRBJ2-6; D call uncertain. V dropped 3 bases and J dropped 1 base, with 7 bases sitting between them. This CDR3 has 15 amino acids. In germline, CDR1 is SGHTA, CDR2 FQGNSA. This CDR3 is CASSFYLSGANVLTF. CDR3 DNA sequence: TGTGCCAGCAGCTTTTACCTGTCTGGGGCCAACGTCCTGACTTTC. Variable domain in full (rest from reference TRBV7-2 and TRBJ2-6): GAGVSQSPSNKVTEKGKDVELRCDPISGHTALYWYRQSLGQGLEFLIYFQGNSAPDKSGLPSDRFSAERTGGSVSTLTIQRTQQEDSAVYLCASSFYLSGANVLTFGAGSRLTVL.

With respect to this clonotype: At one end, the junction sequence differs from germline, possibly due to a read error. V and J are TRBV4-2 and TRBJ2-5; 7 positions match TRBD1. The length of the CDR3 is 16 residues. Germline V gene lookup returns CDR1 LGHNA and CDR2 YNFKEQ. CDR3 nucleotide sequence: TGTGCCAGCAGCCAAGAGACAGGGACCGAGCAAGAGGCCCAGTACTTC. It yields the protein CASSQETGTEQEAQYF.

The V gene is TRBV6-5, the J gene TRBJ2-1; D unclear. The CDR3 covers 15 residues. V lost 0 bases to trimming and J lost 6 bases, with 12 bases between them. Germline CDR1 MNHEY, CDR2 SVGAGI. CDR3 loop: CASSYSNPIGNEQFF. The CDR3 nucleotides read TGTGCCAGCAGTTACTCGAACCCAATTGGCAATGAGCAGTTCTTC.

This clonotype turned up a few times. This CDR3 is CASSPRLDRAYGYTF. As DNA, the CDR3 is TGTGCCAGCAGTCCCCGCCTAGACAGGGCGTATGGCTACACCTTC. The chain links TRBV9 to TRBJ1-2; 7 positions match TRBD1. This CDR3 is built from 15 residues. Per germline, CDR1 SGDLS and CDR2 YYNGEE. J was trimmed by 5 bases and V by 5 bases; bases with no gene match: 12.